The 25 T cell receptor beta chains below all came from one sample that was sequenced in a study of shared clonotypes between healthy human individuals. CD45RO-negative, CCR7-positively selected cells formed the naive CD8 fraction, excluding terminally differentiated effector memory CD45RA+ cells. Assay used: immunoSEQ multiplex PCR; TCRdb lists only in-frame clones, some missing. In the table there are around 610,000 clones, about 96% of which are singletons. What was sequenced was naive CD8+ T cells sorted from blood. The source is a woman in her thirties in good health.

The chain carries TRBV28 and TRBJ2-4; D unresolved. CDR1 MDHEN and CDR2 SYDVKM come from the germline V gene. The CDR3 runs 12 residues. Trimming took 4 bases from V and 1 from J, leaving 2 bases between them. CDR3 in DNA: TGTGCCAGCAGTTCGGCCAAAAACATTCAGTACTTC. It is translated as CASSSAKNIQYF.

This chain uses TRBV5-1 with TRBJ2-1, with D unresolved. The CDR3 is 14 residues long. The germline V gene has CDR1 SGHRS and CDR2 YFSETQ. V was clipped by 1 base and J by 3 bases, with 8 bases between them. The DNA for the CDR3 is TGCGCCAGCAGCTTGAATGCTGACTACAATGAGCAGTTCTTC. Encoded protein: CASSLNADYNEQFF.

Worth noting for this clone: This CDR3 is also generated by other DNA sequences in the sample. The chain joins TRBV28 to TRBJ2-7; D is ambiguous. The CDR3 loop spans 12 amino acids. Germline assignment: CDR1 MDHEN and CDR2 SYDVKM. The V and J ends lost 6 bases and 3 bases respectively, with 9 bases between them. In DNA, the CDR3 is TGTGCCAGCAGCCCAGGAGTCTACGAGCAGTACTTC. Protein sequence: CASSPGVYEQYF.

The V call is TRBV7-9, the J call TRBJ1-4; the D gene is possibly TRBD1 (5 bases). Between the trimmed V and J ends, which lost 5 bases and 12 bases, there was a span of 19 bases. CDR1 SEHNR and CDR2 FQNEAQ come from the germline V gene (reference sequence). The CDR3 contains 14 residues. CDR3: CASSPQAGSDQLFF. CDR3 sequence (DNA): TGTGCCAGCAGCCCACAGGCAGGCTCGGATCAACTGTTTTTT.

The chain carries TRBV7-7 and TRBJ2-1; TRBD2 matches 7 bases. This CDR3 is built from 16 residues. From germline, CDR1 is SSHAT and CDR2 FNYEAQ (reference sequence). J was trimmed by 8 bases and V by 1 base; bases with no gene match: 11. The CDR3 loop is CASSLVPSGDNHEQFF. CDR3 nucleotide sequence: TGTGCCAGCAGCTTAGTGCCTAGCGGAGATAACCATGAGCAGTTCTTC.

The chain links TRBV7-9 to TRBJ2-5; D could derive from TRBD1 or TRBD2 (6 bases each). From germline, CDR1 is SEHNR and CDR2 FQNEAQ (reference sequence). Trimming pared 1 base from V and 4 bases from J, leaving 25 bases between. The CDR3 covers 19 residues. CDR3 bases: TGTGCCAGCAGCTTAGGCTTCGGGGGCCTGGGGTGGGTGAGAGAGACCCAGTACTTC. It specifies CASSLGFGGLGWVRETQYF.

The chain carries TRBV28 and TRBJ2-5; 9 bases are shared with TRBD2. J gave up 2 bases and V 2 bases, and 9 bases lay outside the gene matches. In germline, CDR1 is MDHEN, CDR2 SYDVKM. The CDR3 runs 17 residues. The CDR3 nucleotides are TGTGCCAGCAGTTTACTAGCGGGATCTTCACTTCAAGAGACCCAGTACTTC. Its translation is CASSLLAGSSLQETQYF.

The chain links TRBV7-2 to TRBJ1-2, with D possibly TRBD1 on 5 matching bases. CDR3 size: 15 residues. Germline CDR1 SGHTA, CDR2 FQGNSA. V was clipped by 5 bases and J by 4 bases, with 17 bases between them. The DNA of the CDR3 is TGTGCCAGCAGCCAGACCGGGGGGTTAGGCTATGGCTACACCTTC. Its protein product is CASSQTGGLGYGYTF. The full variable domain, completed using reference TRBV7-2 and TRBJ1-2, is GAGVSQSPSNKVTEKGKDVELRCDPISGHTALYWYRQSLGQGLEFLIYFQGNSAPDKSGLPSDRFSAERTGGSVSTLTIQRTQQEDSAVYLCASSQTGGLGYGYTFGSGTRLTVV.

The V and J genes are TRBV28 and TRBJ2-3; the match to TRBD2 covers 10 bases. The CDR3 is 16 amino acids. CDR1 and CDR2 from the germline V gene are MDHEN and SYDVKM. V trimming: 5 bases; J trimming: 4 bases; junction bases outside the gene matches: 9. CDR3 in amino acids: CASSTPSGGVPDTQYF. The CDR3, as DNA: TGTGCCAGCAGTACCCCCAGCGGGGGGGTTCCAGATACGCAGTATTTT.

This clone was seen once. V usage is TRBV7-9 and J usage is TRBJ1-5; D is perhaps TRBD1 (5 bases). Per the germline V gene, CDR1 is SEHNR and CDR2 is FQNEAQ (reference sequence). The CDR3 length is 14 residues. The V end lost 5 bases, the J end lost 6 bases, and 14 bases lay between the germline ends. CDR3 amino acids: CASSPPGAGQPQHF. The CDR3, as DNA: TGTGCCAGCAGCCCGCCTGGGGCCGGTCAGCCCCAGCATTTT.

This chain connects TRBV2 to TRBJ2-5; D unclear. The last part of the DNA fits TRBJ2-7 better; the J call may be wrong. Looked up from germline, CDR1 is SNHLY and CDR2 is FYNNEI. The CDR3 covers 15 residues. The CDR3 loop is CASSDRVGGAYEQYF. The CDR3 DNA follows: TGTGCCAGCAGTGATAGGGTGGGCGGAGCATACGAGCAGTACTTC.

To note about this clone: Other DNA sequences in this sample translate to the same CDR3. The rearrangement uses TRBV5-4 and TRBJ2-1; no firm D call. Germline CDR1 is SGHNT and CDR2 is YYREEE (reference sequence). The V gene lost 3 bases and the J gene lost 9 bases, with 7 bases spanning the gap. CDR3 length equals 11 residues. In nucleotides, the CDR3 is TGTGCCAGCAGCTCGAGCAGTGAGCAGTTCTTC. Residues: CASSSSSEQFF.

V is TRBV6-6 and J is TRBJ1-1, with unresolved D. The CDR3 runs 11 residues. V lost 6 bases and J 6 bases, leaving 8 bases between the germline ends. Looked up from germline, CDR1 is MNHNY and CDR2 is SVGAGI (reference sequence). CDR3 region: CASRTDSEAFF. Here the CDR3 DNA reads TGTGCCAGCAGAACCGACTCTGAAGCTTTCTTT.

The chain joins TRBV30 to TRBJ1-2; D is possibly TRBD1 (6 bases). The V end was cut by 0 bases, the J end by 8 bases, with 16 bases between. The CDR3 runs 14 residues. Germline V lookup: CDR1 GTSNPN, CDR2 SVGIG (reference sequence). CDR3 protein: CAWSVIPNRDGYTF. The CDR3 nucleotides are TGTGCCTGGAGTGTAATCCCAAACAGGGACGGCTACACCTTC.

The chain is built from TRBV6-5 and TRBJ2-3; D perhaps matches TRBD2 (6 bases). The CDR3 runs to 16 residues. The V end was cut by 3 bases, the J end by 1 base, with 14 bases between. The germline CDR1 and CDR2 sequences are MNHEY and SVGAGI. CDR3 region: CASSYSTSWGTDTQYF. CDR3 nucleotides: TGTGCCAGCAGTTATTCGACTAGTTGGGGCACAGATACGCAGTATTTT.

The chain links TRBV6-6 to TRBJ2-7; 8 bases fit TRBD1. The CDR3 runs to 13 residues. The junction had 3 bases not matched to a gene; V was cut back by 5 bases and J by 3 bases. Germline CDR1 MNHNY, CDR2 SVGAGI (reference sequence). CDR3 amino acids: CASSPDRGYEQYF. Written as DNA, the CDR3 is TGTGCCAGCAGTCCCGACAGGGGCTACGAGCAGTACTTC.

J is TRBJ2-7 and V is TRBV7-8; TRBD2 agrees at 10 bases. The CDR3 is 15 amino acids. Germline lookup yields CDR1 SGHVS and CDR2 FQNEAQ. Trimming at V came to 5 bases and at J to 3 bases, leaving 7 bases not matched to a gene. The CDR3 sequence is CASSVIRTSGYEQYF. The CDR3 DNA is TGTGCCAGCAGCGTTATTAGGACTAGCGGCTACGAGCAGTACTTC.

CDR3 DNA: TGTGCCAGCCGAACCGGGACAGGAACCTACGAGCAGTACTTC. Amino acid sequence: CASRTGTGTYEQYF. This chain uses TRBV27 with TRBJ2-7, with 8 bases lining up with TRBD1. Germline CDR1 reads MNHEY; CDR2 reads SMNVEV (reference sequence). The CDR3 has 14 amino acids. Trimming cost V 8 bases and J 2 bases; bases outside gene matches: 8.

A note on this clone: The same CDR3 is also encoded by other DNA sequences in this sample. This chain joins TRBV28 and TRBJ1-1; no clear D gene. The CDR3 sequence is 13 residues long. Germline-derived CDR1 and CDR2 are MDHEN and SYDVKM. V shed 3 bases and J shed 0 bases, with 5 bases lying between them. CDR3 sequence (DNA): TGTGCCAGCAGTTTTAGAGTGAACACTGAAGCTTTCTTT. Its translation: CASSFRVNTEAFF.

The chain recombines TRBV13 with TRBJ1-1; the D is unclear. Germline CDR1 PRHDT, CDR2 FYEKMQ (reference sequence). The CDR3 totals 15 residues. Trimming removed 1 base at V and 3 bases at J, with 12 bases between. The CDR3, as DNA: TGTGCCAGCAGCTTAGAAGGACGGTCGGACACTGAAGCTTTCTTT. This translates into CASSLEGRSDTEAFF.

The chain recombines TRBV5-6 with TRBJ2-7; 7 bases line up with TRBD2. V shed 4 bases, J shed 5 bases, and the junction held 12 bases outside the gene matches. This CDR3 has 15 residues. Germline CDR1 and CDR2: SGHDT and YYEEEE. The CDR3 loop reads CASSPGLAVGNEQYF. DNA for the CDR3: TGTGCCAGCAGCCCCGGGCTAGCGGTAGGGAACGAGCAGTACTTC.

V usage is TRBV5-6 and J usage is TRBJ2-7, with 8 bases fitting TRBD1. V trimming: 6 bases; J trimming: 3 bases; junction bases outside the gene matches: 8. The CDR3 has 14 amino acids. Germline CDR1 reads SGHDT; CDR2 reads YYEEEE. In DNA, the CDR3 is TGTGCCAGCAACCCAATGACAGGGGTCTACGAGCAGTACTTC. Translated: CASNPMTGVYEQYF. Complete variable domain (other parts from reference TRBV5-6 and TRBJ2-7): DAGVTQSPTHLIKTRGQQVTLRCSPKSGHDTVSWYQQALGQGPQFIFQYYEEEERQRGNFPDRFSGHQFPNYSSELNVNALLLGDSALYLCASNPMTGVYEQYFGPGTRLTVT.

The chain has TRBV4-2 and TRBJ2-1; D uncertain. The CDR3 is 14 residues long. The germline V gene encodes CDR1 LGHNA and CDR2 YNFKEQ. Trimming shortened V by 0 bases and J by 6 bases, and 9 bases separated the two germline ends. CDR3 bases: TGTGCCAGCAGCCAAGATGGGCCCAGCAATGAGCAGTTCTTC. Encoded protein: CASSQDGPSNEQFF.

The chain is built from TRBV5-6 and TRBJ2-3; D unclear. The CDR3 has 11 amino acids. The germline V gene has CDR1 SGHDT and CDR2 YYEEEE. Trimming took 4 bases from V and 6 from J, leaving 6 bases between them. The DNA of the CDR3 is TGTGCCAGCAGCGTCAGGGATACGCAGTATTTT. It encodes CASSVRDTQYF.

The J gene is TRBJ1-1, the V gene TRBV19; D unclear. In germline, CDR1 is LNHDA, CDR2 SQIVND (reference sequence). Trimming pared 5 bases from V and 0 bases from J, leaving 4 bases between. The CDR3 is 12 residues long. Here the CDR3 reads CASSGVNTEAFF. DNA for the CDR3: TGTGCCAGTAGTGGAGTGAACACTGAAGCTTTCTTT. Complete variable domain (other parts from reference TRBV19 and TRBJ1-1): DGGITQSPKYLFRKEGQNVTLSCEQNLNHDAMYWYRQDPGQGLRLIYYSQIVNDFQKGDIAEGYSVSREKKESFPLTVTSAQKNPTAFYLCASSGVNTEAFFGQGTRLTVV.